This is a list of T cell receptor beta chains from one sample in a study of cytomegalovirus exposure and HLA in healthy donors. The method was immunoSEQ multiplex PCR; TCRdb's version includes in-frame clones alone and lacks a portion of them. The data hold around 180,000 clones, with about 79% observed a single time. Sequenced: PBMCs. These receptors were collected from a girl aged 2 to 10 in good health and CMV-seropositive. CDR3s include the opening cysteine and the closing phenylalanine or tryptophan. A D gene is named only where the DNA matches it firmly. The size of a clone is reported for some rows only, either as once, few or many, or as a class for expanded clones.

j_gene,d_gene,abundance,v_gene,CDR3aa,CDR3nt
TRBJ1-2,TRBD1,NA,TRBV4-1,CASSQPGTGRKNYGYTF,TGCGCCAGCAGCCAACCCGGGACAGGGCGTAAAAACTATGGCTACACCTTC
TRBJ2-1,TRBD2,NA,TRBV11-2,CASSSSSGGALHEQFF,TGTGCCAGCAGCTCAAGTAGCGGGGGGGCGCTTCATGAGCAGTTCTTC
TRBJ1-4,TRBD1,NA,TRBV7-9,CASRPGQGGEKLFF,TGTGCCAGCAGGCCGGGACAGGGAGGTGAAAAACTGTTTTTT
TRBJ1-3,NA,few,TRBV10-1,CASKGGSGNTIYF,TGCGCCAGCAAAGGAGGCTCTGGAAACACCATATATTTT
TRBJ2-7,NA,NA,TRBV30,CAWSVLGGPIGYEQYF,TGTGCCTGGAGTGTACTCGGGGGACCCATTGGCTACGAGCAGTACTTC
TRBJ1-2,NA,NA,TRBV6-1,CASSLSGDLGYTF,TGTGCCAGCAGTTTGTCCGGGGATCTCGGCTACACCTTC
TRBJ2-2,TRBD1,NA,TRBV19,CASTTGQGYSGELFF,TGTGCCAGTACCACGGGACAGGGTTACTCCGGGGAGCTGTTTTTT
TRBJ2-3,TRBD2,once,TRBV11-3,CASSAPAGGTFPDTQYF,TGTGCCAGCAGCGCACCAGCGGGAGGGACATTTCCAGATACGCAGTATTTT
TRBJ2-1,NA,once,TRBV19,CASSRGGANDNEQFF,TGTGCCAGTAGCCGCGGCGGAGCGAACGACAATGAGCAGTTCTTC
TRBJ1-4,NA,few,TRBV5-1,CASSLTGQSEKLFF,TGCGCCAGCAGCTTGACAGGGCAGAGTGAAAAACTGTTTTTT
TRBJ2-7,TRBD2,NA,TRBV2,CANPSGRASEQYF,TGTGCCAACCCAAGCGGGAGGGCCTCCGAGCAGTACTTC
TRBJ1-1,NA,few,TRBV5-4,CASSLVSALGTEAFF,TGTGCCAGCAGCTTGGTAAGTGCACTTGGCACTGAAGCTTTCTTT
TRBJ2-3,TRBD1,NA,TRBV9,CASSDYKIYRGVTDTQYF,TGTGCCAGCAGCGATTACAAAATTTACAGGGGAGTGACAGATACGCAGTATTTT
TRBJ2-7,NA,NA,TRBV14,CASSHISGQRTTSSSYEQYF,TGTGCCAGCAGCCATATATCGGGACAGCGGACTACCTCGTCCTCCTACGAGCAGTACTTC
TRBJ1-1,NA,NA,TRBV25-1,CASSGRQLLNTEAFF,TGTGCCAGCAGTGGACGACAATTATTGAACACTGAAGCTTTCTTT
TRBJ2-1,TRBD2,NA,TRBV9,CASSVGGGSSYNEQFF,TGTGCCAGCAGCGTAGGGGGCGGGAGTTCCTACAATGAGCAGTTCTTC
TRBJ2-7,TRBD2,once,TRBV15,CATSGGVGVSSYEQYF,TGTGCCACCAGCGGGGGGGTCGGGGTAAGCTCCTACGAGCAGTACTTC
TRBJ1-2,NA,NA,TRBV27,CASSTYRDSGGYTF,TGTGCCAGCAGTACTTACCGGGATTCCGGGGGCTACACCTTC
TRBJ2-7,TRBD2,NA,TRBV7-2,CASSPRLAGYFSYEQYF,TGTGCCAGCAGCCCCCGACTAGCGGGCTACTTCTCCTACGAGCAGTACTTC
TRBJ1-1,NA,few,TRBV6-1,CASNLNGGVTEAFF,TGTGCCAGCAACCTCAACGGTGGTGTCACTGAAGCTTTCTTT
TRBJ2-7,TRBD2,NA,TRBV5-4,CASSPQVGLAETYEQYF,TGTGCCAGCAGCCCCCAGGTGGGACTAGCGGAAACCTACGAGCAGTACTTC
TRBJ1-1,NA,once,TRBV11-2,CASSLARGEWFPEAFF,TGTGCCAGCAGCTTAGCCCGGGGTGAATGGTTCCCTGAAGCTTTCTTT
TRBJ1-2,NA,NA,TRBV5-1,CASSPGDGGNGYTF,TGCGCCAGCAGCCCAGGCGACGGGGGGAATGGCTACACCTTC
TRBJ1-1,NA,NA,TRBV27,CASSEYWGRGVNTEAFF,TGTGCCAGCAGTGAATACTGGGGGCGGGGGGTGAACACTGAAGCTTTCTTT
TRBJ2-7,NA,NA,TRBV28,CASSLTGFYEQYF,TGTGCCAGCAGCTTAACAGGGTTTTACGAGCAGTACTTC
TRBJ2-5,TRBD1,NA,TRBV6-6,CASSLPGQGARETQYF,TGTGCCAGCAGTTTACCGGGACAGGGGGCGAGGGAGACCCAGTACTTC